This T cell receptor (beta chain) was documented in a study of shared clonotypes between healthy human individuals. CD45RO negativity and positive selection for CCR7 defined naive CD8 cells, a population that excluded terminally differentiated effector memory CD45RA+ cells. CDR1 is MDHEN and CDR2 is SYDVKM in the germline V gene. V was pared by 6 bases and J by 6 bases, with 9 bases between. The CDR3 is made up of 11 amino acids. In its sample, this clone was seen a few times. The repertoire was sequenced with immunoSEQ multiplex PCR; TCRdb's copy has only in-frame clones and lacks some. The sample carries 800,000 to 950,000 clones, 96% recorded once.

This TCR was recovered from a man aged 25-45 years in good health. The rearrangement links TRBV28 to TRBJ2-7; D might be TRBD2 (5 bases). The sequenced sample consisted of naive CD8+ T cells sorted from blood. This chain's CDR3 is CASSPAVEQYF. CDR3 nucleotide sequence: TGTGCCAGCAGCCCAGCGGTCGAGCAGTACTTC.